Each of the 21 T cell receptor beta chains below was sequenced from the same sample in a study of blood T cell repertoires in COVID-19. TCRdb's table, derived via immunoSEQ multiplex PCR, lists solely in-frame clones and lacks some. The sample has about 180,000 clones; about 91% are singletons. Specimen: peripheral blood. All receptors come from a woman aged 25 to 39 with acute or convalescent COVID-19.

The chain carries TRBV3-1 (or the pseudogene TRBV3-2) and TRBJ2-1, with 9 positions matching TRBD1. The CDR3 is 15 residues long. CDR1 and CDR2 (germline): LGHDT, YNNKEL (reference sequence). V shed 6 bases and J 5 bases; nucleotides not matched to a gene: 8. The CDR3 DNA sequence: TGTGCCAGCAGTCGTGGACAGGGGACGGACAATGAGCAGTTCTTC. Protein sequence: CASSRGQGTDNEQFF.

The V call is TRBV6-4, the J call TRBJ2-7; D not certain. The germline gives CDR1 MRHNA, CDR2 SNTAGT. The CDR3 length is 14 residues. Trimming took 1 base from V and 3 from J, leaving 10 bases between them. The CDR3 DNA sequence: TGTGCCAGCAGTGACTATCCCGACATCTACGAGCAGTACTTC. Encoded protein: CASSDYPDIYEQYF.

This clone came up a few times. V and J are TRBV2 and TRBJ2-1; TRBD2 agrees at 9 bases. This CDR3 contains 14 residues. Germline loops: CDR1 SNHLY, CDR2 FYNNEI. The V gene end was trimmed by 2 bases and the J gene end by 5 bases; junction bases not matched to a gene: 1. The CDR3 region is CASSESGRNNEQFF. In DNA, the CDR3 is TGTGCCAGCAGTGAAAGCGGGAGGAACAATGAGCAGTTCTTC. The variable domain in full, with the rest retrieved from reference TRBV2 and TRBJ2-1, is EPEVTQTPSHQVTQMGQEVILRCVPISNHLYFYWYRQILGQKVEFLVSFYNNEISEKSEIFDDQFSVERPDGSNFTLKIRSTKLEDSAMYFCASSESGRNNEQFFGPGTRLTVL.

The rearrangement uses TRBV21-1 and TRBJ2-7; the table names TRBD2, a call not compared with the DNA. TRBV21-1 is noted as a pseudogene. CDR3 size: 12 residues. Here the CDR3 reads CASRVGEGEQYF. CDR3 DNA: TGTGCCAGCAGAGTGGGAGAGGGCGAGCAGTACTTC.

The chain employs TRBV5-1 and TRBJ2-1, with D possibly being TRBD2 (6 bases). The length of the CDR3 is 16 residues. The V and J ends lost 4 bases and 2 bases respectively, with 16 bases between them. Germline V gene data show CDR1 as SGHRS and CDR2 as YFSETQ. The CDR3 loop reads CASSPLLGEAYNEQFF. The CDR3 bases are TGCGCCAGCAGCCCCCTGCTGGGGGAGGCCTACAATGAGCAGTTCTTC.

V usage is TRBV20-1 and J usage is TRBJ2-3; 9 bases are a match to TRBD2. The length of the CDR3 is 13 residues. CDR1 is DFQATT, CDR2 SNEGSKA, per germline (reference sequence). The trim removed 3 bases at V and 6 bases at J, leaving 4 bases unmatched. The CDR3 spells CSASNSGRDTQYF. The CDR3, as DNA: TGCAGTGCTAGTAACAGCGGGAGGGATACGCAGTATTTT.

The rearrangement joins TRBV20-1 to TRBJ1-6, with D tentatively TRBD1 (6 bases). Germline V gene lookup returns CDR1 DFQATT and CDR2 SNEGSKA (reference sequence). V dropped 3 bases and J dropped 7 bases, with 7 bases sitting between them. The length of the CDR3 is 12 residues. The CDR3 DNA reads TGCAGTGCTAGTGACAGGAATTCACCCCTCCACTTT. Translation: CSASDRNSPLHF.

The gene calls are TRBV14 and TRBJ2-1; 8 positions agree with TRBD2. Germline V gene data show CDR1 as SGHDN and CDR2 as FVKESK. The CDR3 runs 14 residues. V shed 4 bases, J shed 6 bases, and the junction held 5 bases outside the gene matches. The CDR3 loop reads CASSLLAGFNEQFF. CDR3 DNA: TGTGCCAGCAGCCTTTTAGCGGGATTCAATGAGCAGTTCTTC.

The gene calls are TRBV11-2 and TRBJ2-1; 10 bases are a match to TRBD2. The CDR3 runs 13 residues. V shed 1 base, J shed 14 bases, and the junction held 5 bases outside the gene matches. CDR1 SGHAT and CDR2 FQNNGV come from the germline V gene. Here the CDR3 DNA reads TGTGCCAGCAGCTTAGCTAGCGGGAGTCGGAAGTTCTTC. Its protein product is CASSLASGSRKFF.

This clone appeared once. The junction departs from the called germline gene at one end, perhaps through a read error. The rearrangement uses TRBV6-5 and TRBJ2-7; weak D call: TRBD1 (5 bases). The CDR3 is 13 residues long. Germline V CDR1 and CDR2: MNHEY, SVGAGI. The CDR3 region has the DNA TGTGCCACCAGTAGGGGTATCACCTACGAGCAGTACTTC. Its protein product is CATSRGITYEQYF.

This clone was recorded a few times. V and J are TRBV5-4 and TRBJ1-2, with 7 bases fitting TRBD1. Germline values: CDR1 SGHNT, CDR2 YYREEE (reference sequence). J gave up 2 bases and V 6 bases, and 7 bases lay outside the gene matches. The CDR3 runs 14 residues. Here the CDR3 reads CASNWDSENYGYTF. CDR3 bases: TGTGCCAGCAACTGGGACAGCGAAAACTATGGCTACACCTTC.

The CDR3: CALMTRLNTEAFF. DNA of the CDR3: TGTGCCCTTATGACAAGACTGAACACTGAAGCTTTCTTT. The gene calls are TRBV2 and TRBJ1-1; no firm D call. This CDR3 has 13 amino acids. Trimming removed 11 bases from V and 0 bases from J, with 13 bases in between. CDR1 and CDR2 from the germline V gene are SNHLY and FYNNEI.

This clone was seen just once. This chain links TRBV30 with TRBJ1-5; 8 nucleotides line up with TRBD1. The V gene's germline CDR1 is GTSNPN and CDR2 SVGIG (reference sequence). CDR3 length: 17 amino acids. The V gene end was trimmed by 2 bases and the J gene end by 6 bases; junction bases not matched to a gene: 15. Written as DNA, the CDR3 is TGTGCCTGGAGTCCGGGACAGGCGAAGATTAAGGCTCAGCCCCAGCATTTT. This gives the protein CAWSPGQAKIKAQPQHF.

This chain joins TRBV28 and TRBJ2-2, with a possible D match to TRBD2 (5 bases). This CDR3 is 12 amino acids long. V dropped 7 bases and J dropped 13 bases, with 16 bases sitting between them. Germline V CDR1 and CDR2: MDHEN, SYDVKM. CDR3 bases: TGTGCCAGCACCGGTTTCGGGGTTGGGCTGTTTTTT. It translates to CASTGFGVGLFF.

The CDR3 protein is CASRTGVPYNEQFF. CDR3 coding DNA: TGTGCCAGCAGGACAGGGGTCCCCTACAATGAGCAGTTCTTC. V and J are TRBV28 and TRBJ2-1; 8 bases are a match to TRBD1. CDR3 length: 14 residues. CDR1 and CDR2 (germline): MDHEN, SYDVKM. The V and J ends lost 6 bases and 2 bases, in that order; junction bases with no gene match: 3. Complete variable domain (other parts from reference TRBV28 and TRBJ2-1): DVKVTQSSRYLVKRTGEKVFLECVQDMDHENMFWYRQDPGLGLRLIYFSYDVKMKEKGDIPEGYSVSREKKERFSLILESASTNQTSMYLCASRTGVPYNEQFFGPGTRLTVL.

This clone has just one count. This chain uses TRBV19 with TRBJ2-6; possibly TRBD2 for D (7 bases). Germline CDR1 and CDR2: LNHDA and SQIVND (reference sequence). V was pared by 7 bases and J by 6 bases, with 10 bases between. The CDR3 runs 13 residues. This chain's CDR3 is CASTAGAANVLTF. For the CDR3, the DNA is TGTGCCAGTACGGCGGGGGCGGCCAACGTCCTGACTTTC.

The rearrangement links TRBV10-3 to TRBJ2-1, with 14 positions matching TRBD2. After removal of 10 bases from V and 7 bases from J, the junction contained 3 bases not matched to a gene. CDR3 length equals 13 residues. Germline lookup yields CDR1 ENHRY and CDR2 SYGVKD. The CDR3 DNA is TGTGCCACCGGGACTAGCGGGAGTAATGAGCAGTTCTTC. This codes for CATGTSGSNEQFF.

The rearrangement joins TRBV28 to TRBJ1-1; a weak D match, TRBD1 (5 bases). The ends were cut back, 5 bases at V and 1 base at J, with 14 bases in the middle. This CDR3 has 15 residues. From germline, CDR1 is MDHEN and CDR2 SYDVKM. Here the CDR3 reads CASSIRGGANTEAFF. CDR3 coding DNA: TGTGCCAGCAGTATCCGGGGGGGAGCGAACACTGAAGCTTTCTTT.

This sequence joins TRBV5-1 and TRBJ1-1; 7 nucleotides agree with TRBD1. This CDR3 has 12 residues. Trimming removed 7 bases from V and 1 base from J; junction bases left unmatched: 1. Germline V gives CDR1 SGHRS, CDR2 YFSETQ. CDR3 sequence reads: CASGQANTEAFF. The CDR3 nucleotides read TGCGCCAGCGGACAGGCGAACACTGAAGCTTTCTTT.

The J gene is TRBJ2-3, the V gene TRBV15, with 10 bases aligning to TRBD2. Germline V lookup: CDR1 LNHNV, CDR2 YYDKDF (reference sequence). There are 13 residues in the CDR3. Germline trimming cut 5 bases from V and 14 bases from J; bases unmatched to any gene: 10. CDR3 nucleotides: TGTGCCACCAGCCGATCCGGGACTAGCGAGACGTATTTT. This sequence encodes CATSRSGTSETYF.

The genes are TRBV11-3 and TRBJ1-6; tentatively, D is TRBD1 (6 bases). V was pared by 5 bases and J by 5 bases, with 10 bases between. In germline, CDR1 is SGHNT, CDR2 YENEEA. CDR3 length equals 14 residues. The CDR3 DNA follows: TGTGCCAGCAGCGCCCGGGACAATAATTCACCCCTCCACTTT. It yields the protein CASSARDNNSPLHF. Looking up the rest from reference TRBV11-3 and TRBJ1-6 gives the full variable domain: EAGVVQSPRYKIIEKKQPVAFWCNPISGHNTLYWYLQNLGQGPELLIRYENEEAVDDSQLPKDRFSAERLKGVDSTLKIQPAELGDSAVYLCASSARDNNSPLHFGNGTRLTVT.